This T cell receptor beta chain comes out of a study of CD8 T cells in Susac syndrome. In blood CD8+ and CD4+ T cells, TCR beta underwent sequencing. TEMRA cells were enriched by FACS, and CD4+ and CD8+ T cells were negatively isolated. With random hexamers, reverse transcription was performed on roughly 0.5 to 1 ug of RNA. A multiplex approach, immunoSEQ multiplex PCR, amplified TCR beta CDR3 across 54 Vbeta and 13 Jbeta. TCRdb re-derived calls from the immunoSEQ multiplex PCR reads in MiXCR, one entry per CDR3 protein. Here the sample spans 170,000 or so distinct CDR3 sequences, 80% to 95% being singletons. Germline trimming cut 4 bases from V and 7 bases from J; bases unmatched to any gene: 7. The germline V gene has CDR1 DFQATT and CDR2 SNEGSKA (reference sequence). This CDR3 is 14 amino acids long.

This TCR derives from a human donor with multiple sclerosis. V usage is TRBV20-1 and J usage is TRBJ1-6; 7 nucleotides match TRBD1. Sequenced input: CD4+ T cells from PBMCs. CDR3 nucleotides: TGCAGTGCTAAACAGGGGCCAGAAAATTCACCCCTCCACTTT. The encoded protein is CSAKQGPENSPLHF.